This TCR beta chain was identified in a study of blood T cell repertoires in COVID-19. As originally analysed: Using reference gene primer amplification, nucleated cell counts were estimated. Assay used: immunoSEQ multiplex PCR; TCRdb lists only in-frame clones, some missing. V and J calls and clone size are given by that table; D and trimming were obtained from the DNA. The table has about 260,000 clones, 85% to 90% seen once; the top ten hold approximately 5.1%. Trimming at V came to 0 bases and at J to 2 bases, leaving 8 bases not matched to a gene. CDR1 is MNHEY, CDR2 SVGEGT, per germline. The CDR3 is made up of 18 amino acids. Followed over time, Seattle patients had been enrolled while infection was active.

The sequencing input was peripheral blood. The rearrangement links TRBV6-2 or TRBV6-3 to TRBJ2-5; 11 bases agree with TRBD2. This TCR was sampled from a woman aged 55-75 years with COVID-19, enrolled during active disease. CDR3 sequence reads: CASSYSSGLAGEQETQYF. DNA of the CDR3: TGTGCCAGCAGTTACTCGTCCGGACTAGCGGGTGAACAAGAGACCCAGTACTTC.